This T cell receptor (beta chain) stems from a study of T cells after yellow fever vaccination (dated by TCRdb to between 2017 and 2020). For context, the study as a whole: The SMART-Seq v4 Ultra Low Input RNA kit was used to prepare libraries from fractions with low cell numbers. Two healthy male donors, one aged 18 to 30 and one aged 30 to 40 years, made up the cohort. To follow T-cell clones before and after primary and booster YFV17D yellow fever vaccination, bulk TCR alpha and beta repertoires were sequenced over time. Blood samples were taken at several timepoints before and after primary and secondary immunization, and bulk PBMC replicates and cell subsets were isolated.

Results and caveats for the whole study, not just this receptor: A small share of clonotypes was detected in both CD4 and CD8 compartments, with the overlap likely arising from convergent recombination. Most clones expanded after primary vaccination were re-detected after the booster (96% of CD4 and around 88% of CD8), suggesting broad memory maintenance. The study included only two donors, which limits how far the findings can be generalized. Compared with the primary T-cell response, the secondary T-cell response was faster but weaker, reaching its peak on day 5 rather than on day 15. Computational filtering was needed because FACS-sorted repertoires could contain abundant contaminating clonotypes from the bulk population.

CDR1 and CDR2, looked up from the germline V gene (reference sequence), are GTSNPN and SVGIG. Trimming costs V 3 bases and J 5 bases, and their ends lie 13 bases apart. The CDR3, cysteine through phenylalanine, is 14 amino acids long. Only the CDR3 DNA is retained, 42 bases long and in frame from the first base. This clonotype was picked up many times. Its cognate antigen has yet to be identified. No much larger clonotype is one base removed from it; base qualities were not supplied. Synthesis of TCR cDNA relied on 5'RACE template switching, a step that introduced a universal primer site along with unique molecular identifiers. cDNA synthesis was primed from both the TCR alpha and TCR beta constant segments. Libraries were amplified in two PCR steps, with sample barcodes and sequencing adapters added in the second step. Sequencing of the libraries was done on either Illumina HiSeq 2500 (2x100 bp) or NovaSeq (2x150 bp). Under the source paper's analysis protocol: Reads were demultiplexed and collapsed into UMI consensus sequences with MIGEC, and V(D)J alignment was performed with MiXCR. Using edgeR on replicate PBMC samples, clonotypes were called vaccine-responding if FDR was below 0.01 and the log2 fold change was above 5 up to day 15. Each bulk clonotype was labeled CD4 or CD8 based on which sequenced repertoire, CD4 or CD8, contained the clonotype at higher abundance. Using fastp trimming at Q25 and MiXCR clonotype assembly, TCRdb reanalyzed the public sequencing data and kept in-frame beta chains. Identical CDR3 protein sequences are pooled into one entry, listed with their most common genes and DNA. V and J calls and clone size were set by TCRdb, not the authors. Here the sample has 300,000 to 400,000 distinct CDR3 sequences; approximately 8% occur a single time. The leading ten clones occupy 15% to 20% of the sample.

The treatment or condition label, as the study defines it: live attenuated yellow fever vaccine strain. At each blood-draw timepoint, two biological replicates of bulk PBMCs were obtained. PBMCs were isolated from peripheral blood using a standard Ficoll-Paque protocol. RNA was extracted with TriZol from bulk PBMCs, CD4 and CD8 fractions, and dextramer-positive and dextramer-negative fractions. The origin of this receptor is a man between 18 and 35 years old who received the YFV17D yellow fever vaccine. Rearrangement joined TRBV30 to TRBJ2-2; no D gene is confidently identified. The sequencing here drew on PBMCs, taken roughly 47 days after the first yellow fever vaccination. The DNA sequence is as follows: TGTGCCTGGAGGTCGGGTTTGAGGACCGGGGAGCTGTTTTTT. The translation is CAWRSGLRTGELFF. When the CDR3 is completed using the reference TRBV30 and TRBJ2-2 genes on either side, the full variable domain is SQTIHQWPATLVQPVGSPLSLECTVEGTSNPNLYWYRQAAGRGLQLLFYSVGIGQISSEVPQNLSASRPQDRQFILSSKKLLLSDSGFYLCAWRSGLRTGELFFGEGSRLTVL.